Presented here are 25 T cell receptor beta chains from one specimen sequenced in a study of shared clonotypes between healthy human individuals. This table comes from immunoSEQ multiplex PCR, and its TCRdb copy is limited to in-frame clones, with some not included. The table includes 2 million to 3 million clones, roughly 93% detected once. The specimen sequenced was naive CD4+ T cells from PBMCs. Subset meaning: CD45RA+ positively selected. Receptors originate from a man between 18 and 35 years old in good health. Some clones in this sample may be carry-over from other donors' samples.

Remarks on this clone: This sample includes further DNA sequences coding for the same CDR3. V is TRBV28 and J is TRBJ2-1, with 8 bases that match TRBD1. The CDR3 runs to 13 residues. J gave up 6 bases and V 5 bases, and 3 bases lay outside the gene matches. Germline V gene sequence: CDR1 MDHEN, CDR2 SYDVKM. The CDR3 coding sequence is TGTGCCAGCAGTCTAACAGGGGGCAATGAGCAGTTCTTC. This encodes CASSLTGGNEQFF. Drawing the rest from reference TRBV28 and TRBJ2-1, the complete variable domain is DVKVTQSSRYLVKRTGEKVFLECVQDMDHENMFWYRQDPGLGLRLIYFSYDVKMKEKGDIPEGYSVSREKKERFSLILESASTNQTSMYLCASSLTGGNEQFFGPGTRLTVL.

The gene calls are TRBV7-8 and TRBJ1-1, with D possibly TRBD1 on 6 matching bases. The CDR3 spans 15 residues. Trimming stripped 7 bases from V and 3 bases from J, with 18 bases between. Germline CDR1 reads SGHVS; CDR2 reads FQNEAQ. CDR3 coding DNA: TGTGCCAGCATCCCTTACCCGGCAGGGGACACTGAAGCTTTCTTT. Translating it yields CASIPYPAGDTEAFF.

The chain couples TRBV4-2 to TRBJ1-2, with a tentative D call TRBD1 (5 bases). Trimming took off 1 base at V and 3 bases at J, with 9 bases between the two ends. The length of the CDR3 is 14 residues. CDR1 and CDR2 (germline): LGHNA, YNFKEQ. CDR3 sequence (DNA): TGTGCCAGCAGCCAAGTGGGGGGAGACTATGGCTACACCTTC. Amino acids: CASSQVGGDYGYTF.

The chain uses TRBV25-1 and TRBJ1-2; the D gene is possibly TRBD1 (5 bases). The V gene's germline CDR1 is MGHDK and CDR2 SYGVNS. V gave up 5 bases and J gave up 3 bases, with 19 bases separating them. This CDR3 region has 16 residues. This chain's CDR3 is CASSKGLGEADYGYTF. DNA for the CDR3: TGTGCCAGCAGTAAAGGATTAGGGGAAGCGGACTATGGCTACACCTTC.

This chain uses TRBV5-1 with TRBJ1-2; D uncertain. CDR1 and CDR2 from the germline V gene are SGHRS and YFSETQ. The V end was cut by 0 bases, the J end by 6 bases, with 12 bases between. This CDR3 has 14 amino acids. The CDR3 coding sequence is TGCGCCAGCAGCTTGGGCCAGACGTTTAATGGCTACACCTTC. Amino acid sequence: CASSLGQTFNGYTF.

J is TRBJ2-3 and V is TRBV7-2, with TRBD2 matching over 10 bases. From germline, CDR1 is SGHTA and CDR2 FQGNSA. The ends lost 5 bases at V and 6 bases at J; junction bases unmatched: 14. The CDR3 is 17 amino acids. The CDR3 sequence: CASSRWSLAGVSDTQYF. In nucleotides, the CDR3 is TGTGCCAGCAGCCGTTGGTCCCTAGCGGGAGTATCGGATACGCAGTATTTT.

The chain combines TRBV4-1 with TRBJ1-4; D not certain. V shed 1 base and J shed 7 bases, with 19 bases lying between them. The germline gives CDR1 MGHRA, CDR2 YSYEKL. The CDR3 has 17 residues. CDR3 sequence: CASSQGLDSRRSEKLFF. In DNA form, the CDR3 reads TGCGCCAGCAGCCAAGGGTTGGACTCTCGGCGTTCTGAAAAACTGTTTTTT.

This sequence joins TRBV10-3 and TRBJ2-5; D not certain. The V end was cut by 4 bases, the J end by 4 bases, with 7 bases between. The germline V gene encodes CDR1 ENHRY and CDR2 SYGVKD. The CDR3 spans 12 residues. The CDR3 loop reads CAISGARETQYF. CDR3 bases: TGTGCCATCAGTGGAGCCAGAGAGACCCAGTACTTC.

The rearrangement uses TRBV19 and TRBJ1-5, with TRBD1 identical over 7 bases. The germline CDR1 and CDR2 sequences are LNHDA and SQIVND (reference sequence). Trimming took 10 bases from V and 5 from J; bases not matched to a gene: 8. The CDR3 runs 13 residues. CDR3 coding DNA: TGTGCCACCCGCGACAGGGCAGATCAGCCCCAGCATTTT. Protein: CATRDRADQPQHF.

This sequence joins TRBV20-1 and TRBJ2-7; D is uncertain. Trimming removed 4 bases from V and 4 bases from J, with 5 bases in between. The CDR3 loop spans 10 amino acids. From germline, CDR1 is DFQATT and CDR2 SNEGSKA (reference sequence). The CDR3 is CSATRYEQYF. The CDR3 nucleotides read TGCAGTGCTACGAGATACGAGCAGTACTTC.

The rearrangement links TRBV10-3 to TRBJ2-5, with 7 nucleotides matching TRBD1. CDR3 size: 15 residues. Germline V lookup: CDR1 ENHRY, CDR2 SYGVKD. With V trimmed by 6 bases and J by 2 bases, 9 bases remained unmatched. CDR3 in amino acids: CAIRADRTGQETQYF. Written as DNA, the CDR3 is TGTGCCATCAGAGCGGACAGGACGGGGCAAGAGACCCAGTACTTC.

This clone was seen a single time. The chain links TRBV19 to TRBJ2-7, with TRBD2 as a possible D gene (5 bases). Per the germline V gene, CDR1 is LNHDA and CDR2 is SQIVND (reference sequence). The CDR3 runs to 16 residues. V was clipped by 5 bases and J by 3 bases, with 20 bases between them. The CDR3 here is CASSVAAAVEDYEQYF. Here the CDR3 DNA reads TGTGCCAGTAGTGTGGCTGCAGCGGTCGAAGACTACGAGCAGTACTTC.

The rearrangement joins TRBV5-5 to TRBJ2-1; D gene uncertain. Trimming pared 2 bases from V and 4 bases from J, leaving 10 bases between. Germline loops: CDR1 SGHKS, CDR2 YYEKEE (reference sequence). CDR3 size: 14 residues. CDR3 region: CASSFGWSYNEQFF. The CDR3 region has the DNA TGTGCCAGCAGCTTTGGTTGGTCTTACAATGAGCAGTTCTTC. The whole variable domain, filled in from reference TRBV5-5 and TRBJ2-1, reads DAGVTQSPTHLIKTRGQQVTLRCSPISGHKSVSWYQQVLGQGPQFIFQYYEKEERGRGNFPDRFSARQFPNYSSELNVNALLLGDSALYLCASSFGWSYNEQFFGPGTRLTVL.

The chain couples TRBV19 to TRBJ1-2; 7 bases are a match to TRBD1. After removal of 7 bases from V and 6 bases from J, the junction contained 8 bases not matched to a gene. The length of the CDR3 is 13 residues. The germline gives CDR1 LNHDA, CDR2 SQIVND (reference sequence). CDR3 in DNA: TGTGCCAGTACCAGAGACAGGGTTAATGGCTACACCTTC. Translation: CASTRDRVNGYTF.

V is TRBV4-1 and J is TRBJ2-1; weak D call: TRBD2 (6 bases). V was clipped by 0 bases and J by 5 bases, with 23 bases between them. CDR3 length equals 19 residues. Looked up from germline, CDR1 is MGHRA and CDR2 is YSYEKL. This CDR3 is CASSQDKSGAGLRDNEQFF. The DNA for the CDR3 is TGCGCCAGCAGCCAAGATAAGTCAGGAGCGGGCCTAAGGGACAATGAGCAGTTCTTC.

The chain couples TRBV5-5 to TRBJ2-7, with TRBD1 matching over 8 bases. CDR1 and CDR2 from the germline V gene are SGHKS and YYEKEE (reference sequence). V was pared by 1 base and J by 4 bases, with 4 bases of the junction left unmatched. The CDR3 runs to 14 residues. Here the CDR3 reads CASSLPGGKYEQYF. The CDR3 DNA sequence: TGTGCCAGCAGCTTGCCAGGGGGCAAATACGAGCAGTACTTC.

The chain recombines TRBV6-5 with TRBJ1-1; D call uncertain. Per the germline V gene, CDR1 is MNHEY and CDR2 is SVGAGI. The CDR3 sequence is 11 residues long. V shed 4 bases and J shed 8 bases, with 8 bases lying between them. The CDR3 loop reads CASSSDGEAFF. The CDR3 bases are TGTGCCAGCAGTTCGGACGGAGAAGCTTTCTTT.

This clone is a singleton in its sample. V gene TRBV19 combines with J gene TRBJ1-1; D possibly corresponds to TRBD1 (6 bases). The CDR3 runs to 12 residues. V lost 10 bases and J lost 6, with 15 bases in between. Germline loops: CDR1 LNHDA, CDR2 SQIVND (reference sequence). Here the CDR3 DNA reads TGTGCCACATCAGGGGACGTTGCTGAAGCTTTCTTT. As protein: CATSGDVAEAFF. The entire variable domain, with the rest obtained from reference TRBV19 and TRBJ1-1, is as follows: DGGITQSPKYLFRKEGQNVTLSCEQNLNHDAMYWYRQDPGQGLRLIYYSQIVNDFQKGDIAEGYSVSREKKESFPLTVTSAQKNPTAFYLCATSGDVAEAFFGQGTRLTVV.

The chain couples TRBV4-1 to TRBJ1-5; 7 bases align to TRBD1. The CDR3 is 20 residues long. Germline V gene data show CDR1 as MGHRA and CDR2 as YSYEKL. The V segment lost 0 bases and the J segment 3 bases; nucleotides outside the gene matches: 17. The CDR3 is CASSQELRGRLTGVNQPQHF. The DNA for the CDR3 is TGCGCCAGCAGCCAAGAATTAAGAGGTCGTTTAACAGGGGTCAATCAGCCCCAGCATTTT.

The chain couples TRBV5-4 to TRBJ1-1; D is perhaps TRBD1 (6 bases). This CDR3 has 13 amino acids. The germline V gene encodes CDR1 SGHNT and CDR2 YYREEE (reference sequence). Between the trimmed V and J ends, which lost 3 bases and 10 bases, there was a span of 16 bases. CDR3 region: CASSSAPGERAFF. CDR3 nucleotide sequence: TGTGCCAGCAGCTCGGCCCCAGGGGAGAGAGCTTTCTTT.

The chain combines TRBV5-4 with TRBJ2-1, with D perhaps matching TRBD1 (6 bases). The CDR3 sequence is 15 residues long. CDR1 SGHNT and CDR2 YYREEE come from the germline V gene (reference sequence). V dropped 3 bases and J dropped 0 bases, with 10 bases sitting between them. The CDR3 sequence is CASSSGHRSYNEQFF. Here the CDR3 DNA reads TGTGCCAGCAGCTCGGGACACCGCTCCTACAATGAGCAGTTCTTC.

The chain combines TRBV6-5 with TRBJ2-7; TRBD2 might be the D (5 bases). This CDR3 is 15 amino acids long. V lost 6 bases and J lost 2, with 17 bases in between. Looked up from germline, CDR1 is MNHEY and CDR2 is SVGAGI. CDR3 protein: CASSPSGGRTYEQYF. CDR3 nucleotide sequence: TGTGCCAGCAGCCCCAGTGGCGGGCGGACCTACGAGCAGTACTTC.

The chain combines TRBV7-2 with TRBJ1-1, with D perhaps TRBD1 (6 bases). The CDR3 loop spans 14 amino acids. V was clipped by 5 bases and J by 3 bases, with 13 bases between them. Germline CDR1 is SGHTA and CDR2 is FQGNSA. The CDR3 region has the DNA TGTGCCAGCAGCCGAGGAACAGGGTACACTGAAGCTTTCTTT. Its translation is CASSRGTGYTEAFF.

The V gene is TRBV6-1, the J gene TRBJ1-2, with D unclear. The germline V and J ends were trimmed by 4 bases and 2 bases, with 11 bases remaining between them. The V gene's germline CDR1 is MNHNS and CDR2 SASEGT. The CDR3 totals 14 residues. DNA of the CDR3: TGTGCCAGCAGTGTAACCAAGGCAAACTATGGCTACACCTTC. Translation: CASSVTKANYGYTF.

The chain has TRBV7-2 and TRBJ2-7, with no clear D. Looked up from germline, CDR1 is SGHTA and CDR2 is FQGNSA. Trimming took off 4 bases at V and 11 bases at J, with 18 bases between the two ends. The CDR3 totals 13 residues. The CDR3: CASSSRSGQPEYF. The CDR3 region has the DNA TGTGCCAGCAGCTCCCGCAGTGGGCAGCCAGAGTACTTC. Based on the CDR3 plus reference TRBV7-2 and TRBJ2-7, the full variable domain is GAGVSQSPSNKVTEKGKDVELRCDPISGHTALYWYRQSLGQGLEFLIYFQGNSAPDKSGLPSDRFSAERTGGSVSTLTIQRTQQEDSAVYLCASSSRSGQPEYFGPGTRLTVT.